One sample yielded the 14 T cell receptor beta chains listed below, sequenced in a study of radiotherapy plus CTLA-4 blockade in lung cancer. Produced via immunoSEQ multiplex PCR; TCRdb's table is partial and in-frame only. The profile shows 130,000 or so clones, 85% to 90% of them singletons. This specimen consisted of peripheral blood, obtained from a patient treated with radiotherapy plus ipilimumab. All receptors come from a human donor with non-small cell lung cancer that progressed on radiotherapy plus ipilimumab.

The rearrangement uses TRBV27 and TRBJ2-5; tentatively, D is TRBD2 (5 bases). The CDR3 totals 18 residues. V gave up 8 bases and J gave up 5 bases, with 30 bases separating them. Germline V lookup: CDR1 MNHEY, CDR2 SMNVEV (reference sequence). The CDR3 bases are TGTGCCAGCTCCTCCCCGGCGGGCCGACCCTCCAAGCAGGAGACCCAGTACTTC. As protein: CASSSPAGRPSKQETQYF.

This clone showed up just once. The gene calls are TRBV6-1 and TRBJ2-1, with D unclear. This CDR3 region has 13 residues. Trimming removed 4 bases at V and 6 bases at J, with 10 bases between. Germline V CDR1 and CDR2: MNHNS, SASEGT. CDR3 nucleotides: TGTGCCAGCAGTGCCGGGCCCAGCAATGAGCAGTTCTTC. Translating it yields CASSAGPSNEQFF.

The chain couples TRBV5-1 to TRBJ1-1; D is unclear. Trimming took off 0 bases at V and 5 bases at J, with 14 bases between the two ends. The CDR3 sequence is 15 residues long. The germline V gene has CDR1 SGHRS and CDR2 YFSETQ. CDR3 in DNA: TGCGCCAGCAGCTTGGAAGGGAGAGGCGGTACTGAAGCTTTCTTT. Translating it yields CASSLEGRGGTEAFF.

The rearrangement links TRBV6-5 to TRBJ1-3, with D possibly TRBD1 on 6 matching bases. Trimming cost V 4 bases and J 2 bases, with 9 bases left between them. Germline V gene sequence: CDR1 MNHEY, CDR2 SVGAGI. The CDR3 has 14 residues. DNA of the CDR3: TGTGCCAGCAGTTGGACAGATACTGGAAACACCATATATTTT. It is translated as CASSWTDTGNTIYF.

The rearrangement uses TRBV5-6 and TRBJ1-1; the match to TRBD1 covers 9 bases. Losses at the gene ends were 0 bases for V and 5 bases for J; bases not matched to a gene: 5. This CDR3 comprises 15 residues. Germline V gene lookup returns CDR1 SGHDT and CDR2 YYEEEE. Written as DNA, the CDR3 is TGTGCCAGCAGCTTGGAATGGACAGGGGTTACTGAAGCTTTCTTT. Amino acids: CASSLEWTGVTEAFF.

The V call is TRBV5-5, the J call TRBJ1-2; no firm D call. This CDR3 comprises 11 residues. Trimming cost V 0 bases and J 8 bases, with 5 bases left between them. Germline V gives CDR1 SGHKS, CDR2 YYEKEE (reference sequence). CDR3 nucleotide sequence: TGTGCCAGCAGCTTGGCGGGCGGCTACACCTTC. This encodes CASSLAGGYTF.

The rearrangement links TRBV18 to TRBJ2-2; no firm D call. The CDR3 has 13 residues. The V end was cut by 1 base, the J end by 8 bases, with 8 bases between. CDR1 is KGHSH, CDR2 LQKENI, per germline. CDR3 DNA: TGTGCCAGCTCACCACAAGGATGGGGGGAGCTGTTTTTT. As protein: CASSPQGWGELFF.

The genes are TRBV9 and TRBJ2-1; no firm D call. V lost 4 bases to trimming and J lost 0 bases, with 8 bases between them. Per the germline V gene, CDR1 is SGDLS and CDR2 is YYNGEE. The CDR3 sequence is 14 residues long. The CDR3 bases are TGTGCCAGCAGCCCGAGTAGCTCCTACAATGAGCAGTTCTTC. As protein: CASSPSSSYNEQFF. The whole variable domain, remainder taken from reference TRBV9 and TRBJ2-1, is DSGVTQTPKHLITATGQRVTLRCSPRSGDLSVYWYQQSLDQGLQFLIQYYNGEERAKGNILERFSAQQFPDLHSELNLSSLELGDSALYFCASSPSSSYNEQFFGPGTRLTVL.

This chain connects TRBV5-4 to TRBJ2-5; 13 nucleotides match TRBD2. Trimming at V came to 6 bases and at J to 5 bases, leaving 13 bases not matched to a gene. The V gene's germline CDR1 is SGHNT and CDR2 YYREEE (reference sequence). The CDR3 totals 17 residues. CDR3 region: CASTPGTSGKMGETQYF. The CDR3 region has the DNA TGTGCCAGCACCCCCGGGACTAGCGGGAAGATGGGGGAGACCCAGTACTTC.

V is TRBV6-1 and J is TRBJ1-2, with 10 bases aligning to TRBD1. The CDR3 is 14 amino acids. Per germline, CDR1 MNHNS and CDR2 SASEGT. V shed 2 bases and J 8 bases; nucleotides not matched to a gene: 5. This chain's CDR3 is CASSEPGQGPGYTF. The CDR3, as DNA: TGTGCCAGCAGTGAACCGGGACAGGGGCCCGGCTACACCTTC.

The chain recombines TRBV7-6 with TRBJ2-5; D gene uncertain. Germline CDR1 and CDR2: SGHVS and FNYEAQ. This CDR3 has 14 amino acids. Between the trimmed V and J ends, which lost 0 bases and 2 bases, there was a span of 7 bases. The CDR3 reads CASSLAETQETQYF. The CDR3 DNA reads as TGTGCCAGCAGCTTAGCGGAGACTCAAGAGACCCAGTACTTC.

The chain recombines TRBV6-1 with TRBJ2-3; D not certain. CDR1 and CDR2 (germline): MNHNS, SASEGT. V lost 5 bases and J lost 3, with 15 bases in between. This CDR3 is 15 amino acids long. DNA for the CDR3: TGTGCCAGCAGTCGTGGGCAGATAGGGACAGATACGCAGTATTTT. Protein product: CASSRGQIGTDTQYF.

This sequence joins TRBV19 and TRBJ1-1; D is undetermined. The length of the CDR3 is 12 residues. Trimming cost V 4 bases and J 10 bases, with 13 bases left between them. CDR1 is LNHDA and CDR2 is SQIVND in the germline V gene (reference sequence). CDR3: CASSTTSWGAFF. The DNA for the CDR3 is TGTGCCAGTAGTACAACCTCCTGGGGAGCTTTCTTT.

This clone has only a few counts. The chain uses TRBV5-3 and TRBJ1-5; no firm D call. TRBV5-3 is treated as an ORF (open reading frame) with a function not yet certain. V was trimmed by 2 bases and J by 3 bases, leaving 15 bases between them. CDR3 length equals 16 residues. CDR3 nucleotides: TGTGCCAGAAGCTTCTCTCCGGAAGGCTCCAATCAGCCCCAGCATTTT. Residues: CARSFSPEGSNQPQHF.